This T cell receptor (beta chain) was recovered during a study of blood T cell repertoires in COVID-19. Overall study context: Samples taken during acute and convalescent COVID-19 were collected in the United States, Italy and Spain.

This clone was counted between two and nine times. V was shortened by 4 bases and J by 5 bases, with 12 bases between the two germline ends. From germline, CDR1 is SGDLS and CDR2 YYNGEE. This CDR3 region has 13 residues. Clones were read by immunoSEQ multiplex PCR, and TCRdb kept only the in-frame ones, dropping some. The data contain 180,000 or so clones, around 90% of them singletons. The receptor was derived from a woman aged 45-60 years with acute or convalescent COVID-19. The V and J genes are TRBV9 and TRBJ1-1; D gene uncertain. Source material: peripheral blood. For the CDR3, the DNA is TGTGCCAGCAGCCCTACGACGGGTACTGAAGCTTTCTTT. As protein: CASSPTTGTEAFF.